These 10 T cell receptor beta chains were sequenced from one sample in a study of T cell therapy after organ transplantation. The antigens for these receptors are not known. Assay used: immunoSEQ multiplex PCR; TCRdb lists only in-frame clones, some missing. The sample carries 15,000 to 25,000 clones, 81% recorded once. Specified time point: 4-8 weeks after completion of therapy. Specimen: CD8+ T cells from blood, collected after autologous CMV-specific T cell therapy. The receptor source for this set is a human patient who had received a solid organ transplant and had CMV disease. The graft donor may have given rise to some T cells.

This clone has just one count. The rearrangement joins TRBV5-6 to TRBJ2-3; D is uncertain. The V gene lost 0 bases and the J gene lost 1 base, with 3 bases spanning the gap. CDR1 is SGHDT, CDR2 YYEEEE, per germline. The CDR3 runs to 13 residues. CDR3 nucleotides: TGTGCCAGCAGCTTGGCTGGCACAGATACGCAGTATTTT. This encodes CASSLAGTDTQYF.

The chain employs TRBV13 and TRBJ2-2; weak D call: TRBD1 (5 bases). CDR3 length equals 14 residues. Germline CDR1 and CDR2: PRHDT and FYEKMQ (reference sequence). Trimming took off 3 bases at V and 3 bases at J, with 8 bases between the two ends. The CDR3 nucleotides are TGTGCCAGCAGCTTGACAGCGTACACCGGGGAGCTGTTTTTT. Protein sequence: CASSLTAYTGELFF.

The genes are TRBV30 and TRBJ1-6; D possibly corresponds to TRBD1 (6 bases). Germline V gives CDR1 GTSNPN, CDR2 SVGIG (reference sequence). Trimming left V 3 bases short and J 1 base short, with 10 bases between. The CDR3 spans 15 residues. This chain's CDR3 is CAWSSRGSYNSPLHF. The CDR3 coding sequence is TGTGCCTGGAGCAGCAGGGGTTCCTATAATTCACCCCTCCACTTT.

This clone came up a few times. The chain is built from TRBV5-6 and TRBJ2-7; no firm D call. Trimming removed 1 base at V and 4 bases at J, with 9 bases between. The CDR3 is made up of 13 amino acids. Germline V gives CDR1 SGHDT, CDR2 YYEEEE. The CDR3 region has the DNA TGTGCCAGCAGCTTGTTGGCAGATTACGAGCAGTACTTC. Its protein is CASSLLADYEQYF.

V is TRBV25-1 and J is TRBJ2-1; D is unclear. V lost 5 bases to trimming and J lost 5 bases, with 22 bases between them. CDR1 MGHDK and CDR2 SYGVNS come from the germline V gene. The CDR3 extends over 17 amino acids. The CDR3 here is CASSSQAEAPHHNEQFF. The CDR3 nucleotides are TGTGCCAGCAGTTCCCAGGCCGAGGCCCCCCACCACAATGAGCAGTTCTTC.

The CDR3 nucleotides are TGTGCCAGTAGAGACGGAAACACCATATATTTT. Protein: CASRDGNTIYF. The chain carries TRBV19 and TRBJ1-3, with D unresolved. Trimming took 6 bases from V and 4 from J, leaving 4 bases between them. CDR1 and CDR2 from the germline V gene are LNHDA and SQIVND (reference sequence). The CDR3 spans 11 residues.

This chain joins TRBV5-5 and TRBJ1-1; 7 bases match TRBD1. Germline loops: CDR1 SGHKS, CDR2 YYEKEE (reference sequence). The CDR3 contains 13 residues. V gave up 4 bases and J gave up 4 bases; unmatched junction bases: 4. Here the CDR3 reads CASSIPGGTEAFF. The DNA of the CDR3 is TGTGCCAGCAGCATCCCAGGGGGCACTGAAGCTTTCTTT.

The chain links TRBV11-2 to TRBJ2-5; tentatively, D is TRBD1 or TRBD2 (6 bases each). CDR1 SGHAT and CDR2 FQNNGV come from the germline V gene. V gave up 1 base and J gave up 5 bases, with 14 bases separating them. There are 15 residues in the CDR3. The CDR3 coding sequence is TGTGCCAGCAGCTTAGTTGGGGGGCACGGGGAGACCCAGTACTTC. Its translation is CASSLVGGHGETQYF.

The chain links TRBV7-9 to TRBJ2-5, with 14 bases lining up with TRBD2. The CDR3 contains 17 residues. The ends lost 5 bases at V and 0 bases at J; junction bases unmatched: 5. From germline, CDR1 is SEHNR and CDR2 FQNEAQ (reference sequence). Written as DNA, the CDR3 is TGTGCCAGCAGCCCACGGACTAGCGGGGGGTACCAAGAGACCCAGTACTTC. It yields the protein CASSPRTSGGYQETQYF.

This clone was counted only a few times. The gene calls are TRBV4-3 and TRBJ1-4; no clear D gene. The CDR3 is made up of 16 amino acids. V lost 4 bases to trimming and J lost 7 bases, with 19 bases between them. Germline CDR1 reads LGHNA; CDR2 reads YSLEER. The CDR3 region has the DNA TGCGCCAGCAGCCTCCTAGGAGGCCGGGGAGGTGAAAAACTGTTTTTT. Amino acids: CASSLLGGRGGEKLFF.